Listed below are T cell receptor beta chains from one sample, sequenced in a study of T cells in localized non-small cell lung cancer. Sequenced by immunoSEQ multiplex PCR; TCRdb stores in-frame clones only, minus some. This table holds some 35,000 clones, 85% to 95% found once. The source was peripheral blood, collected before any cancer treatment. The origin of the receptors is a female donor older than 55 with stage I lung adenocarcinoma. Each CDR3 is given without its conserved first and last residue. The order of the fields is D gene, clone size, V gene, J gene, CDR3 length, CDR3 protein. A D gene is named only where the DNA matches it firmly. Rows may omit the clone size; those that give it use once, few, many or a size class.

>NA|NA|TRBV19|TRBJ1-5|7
GTGVPQH
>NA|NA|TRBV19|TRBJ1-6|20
ASSPTGPLLSYVVVSGGTLH
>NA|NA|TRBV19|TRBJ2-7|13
ASSMERTPTYEQY
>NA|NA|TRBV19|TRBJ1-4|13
ASSPPDRNYEKLF
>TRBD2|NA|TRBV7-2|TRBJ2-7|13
ASSWTSGPTYEQY
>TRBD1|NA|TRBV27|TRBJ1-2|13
ASSGTGGKYYGYT
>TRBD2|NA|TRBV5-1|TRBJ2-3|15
ASSLTSGGAGTDTQY
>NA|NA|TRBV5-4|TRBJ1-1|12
ASSPGRRDTEAF
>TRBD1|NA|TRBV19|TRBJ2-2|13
ASTGQGRDTGELF
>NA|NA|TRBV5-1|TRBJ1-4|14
ASSPSKRGANEKLF
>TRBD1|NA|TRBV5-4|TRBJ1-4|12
ASSRTGRREKLF
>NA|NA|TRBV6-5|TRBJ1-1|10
ASKGGDTEAF
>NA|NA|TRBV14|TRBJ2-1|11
ASSQGWANEQF
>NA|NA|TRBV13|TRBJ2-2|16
ASSFSFGGFANTGELF
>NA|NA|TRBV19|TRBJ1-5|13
ASSIGGLGGQPQH
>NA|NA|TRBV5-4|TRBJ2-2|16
ASSLGAGWSEITGELF
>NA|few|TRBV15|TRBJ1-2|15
ATSEGGNRVAEYGYT
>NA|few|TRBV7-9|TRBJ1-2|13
ASSPPWEGNYGYT
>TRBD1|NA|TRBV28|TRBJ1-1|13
ASRGTGKDDTEAF
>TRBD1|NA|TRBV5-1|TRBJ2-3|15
ASSLTGATGIQITQY
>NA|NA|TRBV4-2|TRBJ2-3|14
ASSQERRPPTDTQY
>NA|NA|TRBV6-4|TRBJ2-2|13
ASSATLAGAGELF
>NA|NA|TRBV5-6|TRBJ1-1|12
ASSLVPQNTEAF
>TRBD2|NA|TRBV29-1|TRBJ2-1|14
SVTGLAGGSYNEQF
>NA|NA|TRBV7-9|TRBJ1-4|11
ASSLRVFEKLF